This section outlines one TCR beta chain sequence together with its context. Its antigen is not identified. V lost 4 bases and J 3 bases, leaving 11 bases between the germline ends. Germline loops: CDR1 SGHRS, CDR2 YFSETQ. The CDR3 consists of 14 residues. The sample originates from a study of graft-versus-host responses after intestinal transplantation. Study information: Recipients were given multivisceral, liver-intestinal, or isolated intestinal transplants. Study-wide results and caveats: Individuals carrying graft-donor T cell macrochimerism showed high graft-versus-host to host-versus-graft clonal ratios in allografts.

Repertoires were generated with immunoSEQ multiplex PCR, while TCRdb's copy carries only in-frame clones and drops some. Among some 81,000 clones, 70% to 90% were seen once, and the ten largest hold 0.3% to 0.4%. Sequencing used unstimulated CD4+ T cells sorted from spleen or lymph node cells, obtained before intestinal transplant. The TCR originated in a human donor who received an intestinal transplant. V and J are TRBV5-1 and TRBJ1-3; D is undetermined. CDR3 residues: CASSLDLGGNTIYF. CDR3 nucleotides: TGCGCCAGCAGCCTTGATCTCGGTGGAAACACCATATATTTT.